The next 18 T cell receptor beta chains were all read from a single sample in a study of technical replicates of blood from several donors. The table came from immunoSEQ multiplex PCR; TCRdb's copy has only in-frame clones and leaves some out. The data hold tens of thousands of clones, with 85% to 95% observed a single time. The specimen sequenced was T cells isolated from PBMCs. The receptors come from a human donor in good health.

CDR3 in amino acids: CASSRTGGGTDTQYF. The CDR3 DNA sequence: TGTGCCAGCAGCAGAACAGGGGGAGGCACAGATACGCAGTATTTT. The V gene is TRBV7-3, the J gene TRBJ2-3; 8 nucleotides align to TRBD1. The CDR3 covers 15 residues. V lost 5 bases and J lost 1; bases outside the gene matches: 5. CDR1 SGHTA and CDR2 FQGTGA come from the germline V gene.

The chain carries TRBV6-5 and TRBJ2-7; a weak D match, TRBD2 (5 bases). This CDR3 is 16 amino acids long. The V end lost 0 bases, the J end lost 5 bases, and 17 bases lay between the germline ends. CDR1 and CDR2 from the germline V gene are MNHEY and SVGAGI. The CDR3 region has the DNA TGTGCCAGCAGTTACTCCCCCAACGGGAAGAATGACGAGCAGTACTTC. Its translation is CASSYSPNGKNDEQYF.

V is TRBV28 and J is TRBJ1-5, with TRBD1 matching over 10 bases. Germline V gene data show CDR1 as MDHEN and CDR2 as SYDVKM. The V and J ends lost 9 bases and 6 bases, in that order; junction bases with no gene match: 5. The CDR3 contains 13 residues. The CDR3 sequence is CASIGTGAQPQHF. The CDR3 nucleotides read TGTGCCAGTATTGGGACAGGGGCTCAGCCCCAGCATTTT.

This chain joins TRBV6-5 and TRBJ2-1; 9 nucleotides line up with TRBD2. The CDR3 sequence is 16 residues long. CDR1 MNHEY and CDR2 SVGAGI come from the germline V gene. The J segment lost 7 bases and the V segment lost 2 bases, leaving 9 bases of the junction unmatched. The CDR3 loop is CASSYGAGGPRNEQFF. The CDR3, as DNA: TGTGCCAGCAGTTACGGTGCGGGAGGGCCCCGGAATGAGCAGTTCTTC.

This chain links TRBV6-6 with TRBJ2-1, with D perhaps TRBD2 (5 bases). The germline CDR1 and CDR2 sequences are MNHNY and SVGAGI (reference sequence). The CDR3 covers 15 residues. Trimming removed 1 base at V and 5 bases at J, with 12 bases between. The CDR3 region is CASSYFRELDNEQFF. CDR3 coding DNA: TGTGCCAGCAGTTACTTCAGAGAACTAGACAATGAGCAGTTCTTC.

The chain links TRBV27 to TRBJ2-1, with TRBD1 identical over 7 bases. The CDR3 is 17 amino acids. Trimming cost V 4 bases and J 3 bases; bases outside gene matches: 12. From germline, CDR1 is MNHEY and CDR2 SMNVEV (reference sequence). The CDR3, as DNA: TGTGCCAGCAGTTCTGGGACAGTAGCTGGTATCTACAATGAGCAGTTCTTC. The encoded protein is CASSSGTVAGIYNEQFF.

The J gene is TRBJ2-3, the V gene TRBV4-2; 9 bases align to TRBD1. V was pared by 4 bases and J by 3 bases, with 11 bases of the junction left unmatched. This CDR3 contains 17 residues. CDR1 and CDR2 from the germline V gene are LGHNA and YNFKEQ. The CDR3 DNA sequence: TGTGCCAGCAGCCGCGCCTTGACAGGGGGTATAACAGATACGCAGTATTTT. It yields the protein CASSRALTGGITDTQYF.

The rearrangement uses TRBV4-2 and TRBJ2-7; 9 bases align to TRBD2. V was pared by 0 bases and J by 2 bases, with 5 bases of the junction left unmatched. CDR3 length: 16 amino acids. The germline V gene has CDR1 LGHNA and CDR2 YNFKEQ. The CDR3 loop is CASSQDEREATYEQYF. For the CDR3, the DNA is TGTGCCAGCAGCCAAGACGAGCGGGAGGCCACCTACGAGCAGTACTTC.

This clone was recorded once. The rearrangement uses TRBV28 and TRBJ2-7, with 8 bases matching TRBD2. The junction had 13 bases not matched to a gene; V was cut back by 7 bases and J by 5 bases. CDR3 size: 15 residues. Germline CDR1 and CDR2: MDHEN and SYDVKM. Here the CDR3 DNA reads TGTGCCAGCAATATCCCGGGACTAGTGATCGACGAGCAGTACTTC. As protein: CASNIPGLVIDEQYF.

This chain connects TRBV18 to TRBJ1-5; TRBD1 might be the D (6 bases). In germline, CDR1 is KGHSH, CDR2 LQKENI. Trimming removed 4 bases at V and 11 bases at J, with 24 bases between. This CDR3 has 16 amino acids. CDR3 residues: CASSRLTGTPSIAQHF. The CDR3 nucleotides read TGTGCCAGCTCACGCCTCACCGGGACACCCTCGATAGCCCAGCATTTT.

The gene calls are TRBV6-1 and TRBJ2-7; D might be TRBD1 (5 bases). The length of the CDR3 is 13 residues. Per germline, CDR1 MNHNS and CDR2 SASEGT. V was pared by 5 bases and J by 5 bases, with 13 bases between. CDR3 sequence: CASSKRGANEQYF. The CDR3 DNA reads TGTGCCAGCAGTAAAAGGGGTGCCAACGAGCAGTACTTC.

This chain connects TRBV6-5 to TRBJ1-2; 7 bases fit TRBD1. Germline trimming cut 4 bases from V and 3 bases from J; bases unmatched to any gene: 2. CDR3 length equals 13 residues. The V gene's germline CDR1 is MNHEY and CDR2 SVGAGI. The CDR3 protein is CASSWDSYYGYTF. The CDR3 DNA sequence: TGTGCCAGCAGTTGGGACAGTTACTATGGCTACACCTTC.

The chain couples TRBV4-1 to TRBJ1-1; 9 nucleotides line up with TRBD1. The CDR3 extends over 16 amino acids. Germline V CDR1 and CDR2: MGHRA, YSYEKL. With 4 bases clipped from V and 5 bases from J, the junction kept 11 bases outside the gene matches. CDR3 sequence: CASSLIGIGTGTEAFF. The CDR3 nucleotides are TGCGCCAGCAGCCTCATAGGAATCGGGACAGGGACTGAAGCTTTCTTT.

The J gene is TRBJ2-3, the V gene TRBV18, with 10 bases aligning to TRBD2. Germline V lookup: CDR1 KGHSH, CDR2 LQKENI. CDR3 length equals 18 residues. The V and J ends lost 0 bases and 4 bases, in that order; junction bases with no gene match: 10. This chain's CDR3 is CASSPPLGASGRSDTQYF. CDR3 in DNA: TGTGCCAGCTCACCACCGCTAGGAGCTAGCGGGAGATCAGATACGCAGTATTTT.

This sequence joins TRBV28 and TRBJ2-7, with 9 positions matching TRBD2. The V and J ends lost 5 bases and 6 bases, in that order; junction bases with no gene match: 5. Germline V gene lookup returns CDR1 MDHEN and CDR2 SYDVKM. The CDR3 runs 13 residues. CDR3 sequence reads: CASSPNSGSEQYF. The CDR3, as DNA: TGTGCCAGCAGTCCGAATAGCGGGAGCGAGCAGTACTTC.

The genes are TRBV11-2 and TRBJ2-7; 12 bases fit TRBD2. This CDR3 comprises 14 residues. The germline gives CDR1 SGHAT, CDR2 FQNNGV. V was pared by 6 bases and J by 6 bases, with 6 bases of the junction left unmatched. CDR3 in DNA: TGTGCCAGCAGTCCTCTAGCGGGAGGGCTCGAGCAGTACTTC. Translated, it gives CASSPLAGGLEQYF.

Written as DNA, the CDR3 is TGTGCCAGCAGCTTTGGTGGGGGGATGGCTACTGAAGCTTTCTTT. Translation gives CASSFGGGMATEAFF. The genes are TRBV7-2 and TRBJ1-1, with D possibly matching TRBD1 (5 bases). V lost 3 bases and J lost 5, with 16 bases in between. CDR3 size: 15 residues. The V gene's germline CDR1 is SGHTA and CDR2 FQGNSA.

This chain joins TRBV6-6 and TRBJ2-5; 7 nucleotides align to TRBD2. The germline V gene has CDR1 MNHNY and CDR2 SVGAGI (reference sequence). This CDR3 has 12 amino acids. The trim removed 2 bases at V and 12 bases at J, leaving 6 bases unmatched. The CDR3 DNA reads TGTGCCAGCAGTTACGCAGACAGCGGGGAGTACTTC. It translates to CASSYADSGEYF.